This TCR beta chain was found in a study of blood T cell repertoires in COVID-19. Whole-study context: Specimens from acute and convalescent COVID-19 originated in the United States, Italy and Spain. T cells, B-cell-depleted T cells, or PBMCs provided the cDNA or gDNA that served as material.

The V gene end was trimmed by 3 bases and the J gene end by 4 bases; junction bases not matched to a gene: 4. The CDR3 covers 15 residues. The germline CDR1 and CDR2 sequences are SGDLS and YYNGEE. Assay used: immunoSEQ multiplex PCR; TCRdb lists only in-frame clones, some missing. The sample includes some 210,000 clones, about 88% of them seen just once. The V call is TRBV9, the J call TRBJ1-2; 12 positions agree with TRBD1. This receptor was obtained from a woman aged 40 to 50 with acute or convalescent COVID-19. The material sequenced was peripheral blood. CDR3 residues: CASSEGTGGAYGYTF. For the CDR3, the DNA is TGTGCCAGCAGCGAAGGGACAGGGGGCGCCTATGGCTACACCTTC.